Following are 3 T cell receptor beta chains from one sample sequenced in a study of blood T cells in healthy people across ages. A second roughly 6 to 12 cycle PCR used barcoded and J-beta primers. MiXCR was run by TCRdb on the 5' RACE reads, yielding one entry per CDR3 protein. The repertoire has about 670,000 distinct CDR3 sequences, about 51% of them found once; the top ten carry around an eighth. Material: blood. Receptors were obtained from a woman over 75 in good health.

In this sample, this clonotype turned up a few times. The chain links TRBV2 to TRBJ2-7; TRBD1 matches at 10 bases. The CDR3 runs to 14 residues. With V trimmed by 5 bases and J by 2 bases, 3 bases remained unmatched. Germline V gene sequence: CDR1 SNHLY, CDR2 FYNNEI. The DNA of the CDR3 is TGTGCCAGCAGTTGGACAGGGGGGACCTACGAGCAGTACTTC. Translated: CASSWTGGTYEQYF.

The chain joins TRBV24-1 to TRBJ2-7; D not certain. The CDR3 spans 12 residues. Trimming removed 5 bases at V and 6 bases at J, with 10 bases between. Germline CDR1 and CDR2: KGHDR and SFDVKD. Here the CDR3 DNA reads TGTGCCACCAGTGTCAAGAACTCCGAGCAGTACTTC. Translating it yields CATSVKNSEQYF.

In its sample, this clonotype was seen many times. V is TRBV7-2 and J is TRBJ1-5, with a tentative D call TRBD1 (5 bases). Looked up from germline, CDR1 is SGHTA and CDR2 is FQGNSA. The CDR3 is made up of 15 amino acids. Deletions cut 1 base from V and 4 bases from J, with 11 bases between. The CDR3 DNA is TGTGCCAGCAGCTTAGACGCGTCAGGGAATCAGCCCCAGCATTTT. Encoded protein: CASSLDASGNQPQHF.